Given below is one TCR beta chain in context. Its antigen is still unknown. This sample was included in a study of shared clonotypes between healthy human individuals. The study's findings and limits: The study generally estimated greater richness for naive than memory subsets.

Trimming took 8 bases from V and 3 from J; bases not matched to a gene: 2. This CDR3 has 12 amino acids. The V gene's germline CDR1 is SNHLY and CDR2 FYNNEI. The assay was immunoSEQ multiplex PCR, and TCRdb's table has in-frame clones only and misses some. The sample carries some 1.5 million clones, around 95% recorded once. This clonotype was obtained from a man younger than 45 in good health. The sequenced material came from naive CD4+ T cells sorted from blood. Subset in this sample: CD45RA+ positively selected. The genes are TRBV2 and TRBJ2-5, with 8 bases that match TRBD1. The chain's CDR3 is CASGQGKETQYF. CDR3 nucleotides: TGTGCCAGCGGACAGGGTAAAGAGACCCAGTACTTC.